These T cell receptor beta chains were read from a single sample in a study of blood T cell repertoires in COVID-19. Here immunoSEQ multiplex PCR was the method, and the copy in TCRdb shows in-frame clones only, minus some. Of fewer than 65,000 clones listed, roughly 89% were seen once; the top ten hold 1% to 1.5%. The specimen sequenced was peripheral blood. These receptors all come from a woman older than 75 with acute or convalescent COVID-19. Each CDR3 is given with its conserved first and last residue. D genes are given only for firm matches. Some rows mark clone size as missing; the rest say once, few, many or name a class of expanded clone.

>NA|TRBV5-1|NA|TRBJ2-1
CASSLGIEASEQFF
TGCGCCAGCAGCTTGGGTATAGAGGCTAGTGAGCAGTTCTTC
>NA|TRBV3-1/TRBV3-2|TRBD2|TRBJ2-5
CASSRRGVETQYF
TGTGCCAGCAGCCGTCGGGGGGTGGAGACCCAGTACTTC
>NA|TRBV5-4|TRBD2|TRBJ2-1
CASSLGAGGLFDEQFF
TGTGCCAGCAGCTTGGGAGCGGGGGGGCTTTTTGATGAGCAGTTCTTC
>NA|TRBV5-5|NA|TRBJ1-5
CASSPGVDYQPQHF
TGTGCCAGCAGCCCAGGGGTTGATTATCAGCCCCAGCATTTT
>NA|TRBV5-1|NA|TRBJ1-1
CASQTPPPPGGNTEAFF
TGCGCCAGCCAGACCCCGCCCCCCCCCGGGGGGAATACTGAAGCTTTCTTT
>NA|TRBV3-1/TRBV3-2|TRBD1|TRBJ2-4
CASSQHRGQGVHF
TGTGCCAGCAGCCAGCACCGAGGACAGGGGGTGCACTTC
>NA|TRBV19|NA|TRBJ2-5
CASSIGGGNQETQYF
TGTGCCAGTAGTATAGGAGGAGGAAACCAAGAGACCCAGTACTTC
>NA|TRBV7-2|NA|TRBJ1-6
CASSREGVGSPLHF
TGTGCCAGCAGCCGCGAAGGGGTAGGCTCACCCCTCCACTTT
>once|TRBV18|TRBD2|TRBJ2-3
CASSQAGASTDTQYF
TGTGCCAGCTCACAAGCGGGGGCTAGCACAGATACGCAGTATTTT
>NA|TRBV28|NA|TRBJ1-5
CASTTQRQSQPQHF
TGTGCCAGCACGACGCAGAGGCAGAGTCAGCCCCAGCATTTT